One sample yielded the 14 T cell receptor beta chains listed below, sequenced in a study of HIV-infected patients and healthy controls. Follow-up blood was drawn about 14 weeks, roughly three months, after antiretroviral therapy began. No cell fractionation was done, so the repertoire covers all unsorted peripheral blood T cells. About 500 ng RNA was reverse transcribed with alpha and beta constant-region primers. Using multiplexing indices, alpha and beta chain libraries were generated apart by chain-specific third strand synthesis. MiXCR was run by TCRdb on the 5' RACE reads, yielding one entry per CDR3 protein. The data hold 18,000 or so distinct CDR3 sequences, with about 8.7% observed a single time. The sample was blood, taken during antiretroviral therapy. The receptors stem from an adult with HIV infection.

In its sample, this clonotype was seen many times. This chain joins TRBV6-5 and TRBJ1-4, with D possibly being TRBD1 (6 bases). There are 15 residues in the CDR3. The germline gives CDR1 MNHEY, CDR2 SVGAGI. The germline V and J ends were trimmed by 0 bases and 7 bases, with 12 bases remaining between them. Here the CDR3 DNA reads TGTGCCAGCAGTTACTCTTTTACAGGGCCTGAAAAACTGTTTTTT. Translation: CASSYSFTGPEKLFF.

This clonotype has ten or more counts. This rearrangement joins TRBV15 to TRBJ2-7; unclear D gene. V lost 0 bases, J lost 3 bases, and 12 bases lay in between. This CDR3 spans 15 amino acids. Germline lookup yields CDR1 LNHNV and CDR2 YYDKDF (reference sequence). CDR3 region: CATSRERGLNYEQYF. CDR3 coding DNA: TGTGCCACCAGCAGAGAGCGTGGCCTCAACTACGAGCAGTACTTC.

At least ten counts were recorded for this clonotype. The rearrangement uses TRBV7-8 and TRBJ2-4, with D perhaps assigned TRBD1 or TRBD2 (6 bases each). Germline assignment: CDR1 SGHVS and CDR2 FQNEAQ. The CDR3 sequence is 14 residues long. The ends were cut back, 1 base at V and 5 bases at J, with 9 bases in the middle. CDR3 DNA sequence: TGTGCCAGCAGCTTAGTTAGGGGGGAAAACATTCAGTACTTC. This gives the protein CASSLVRGENIQYF.

This clonotype was seen at least ten times. The chain links TRBV20-1 to TRBJ1-5; D perhaps matches TRBD1 (5 bases). Trimming pared 0 bases from V and 9 bases from J, leaving 18 bases between. Germline V gene lookup returns CDR1 DFQATT and CDR2 SNEGSKA (reference sequence). The CDR3 extends over 15 amino acids. The DNA for the CDR3 is TGCAGTGCTAGAGATATGGCAGGGCGAACCTCGCCCCAGCATTTT. Its protein is CSARDMAGRTSPQHF.

The chain combines TRBV9 with TRBJ1-5, with 7 bases that match TRBD1. The V gene end was trimmed by 3 bases and the J gene end by 2 bases; junction bases not matched to a gene: 2. Germline-derived CDR1 and CDR2 are SGDLS and YYNGEE. This CDR3 comprises 14 residues. The CDR3: CASSGQGGNQPQHF. The CDR3 nucleotides read TGTGCCAGCAGCGGACAGGGAGGCAATCAGCCCCAGCATTTT.

This sequence joins TRBV5-1 and TRBJ2-3; D is perhaps TRBD2 (6 bases). Trimming took 0 bases from V and 1 from J, leaving 12 bases between them. Germline CDR1 and CDR2: SGHRS and YFSETQ. The CDR3 has 16 residues. The CDR3 protein is CASSLVRQRGTDTQYF. The CDR3 DNA reads as TGCGCCAGCAGCTTGGTAAGACAGCGGGGCACAGATACGCAGTATTTT. The entire variable domain, with the rest obtained from reference TRBV5-1 and TRBJ2-3, is as follows: KAGVTQTPRYLIKTRGQQVTLSCSPISGHRSVSWYQQTPGQGLQFLFEYFSETQRNKGNFPGRFSGRQFSNSRSEMNVSTLELGDSALYLCASSLVRQRGTDTQYFGPGTRLTVL.

The sample holds many counts of this clonotype. The chain uses TRBV6-6 and TRBJ1-2, with 12 bases identical to TRBD1. The junction had 9 bases not matched to a gene; V was cut back by 6 bases and J by 4 bases. Germline CDR1 MNHNY, CDR2 SVGAGI (reference sequence). This CDR3 contains 16 residues. CDR3 sequence (DNA): TGTGCCAGCAGCCTCTACGGGACAGGGGGCGGCTATGGCTACACCTTC. Amino acids: CASSLYGTGGGYGYTF.

This clonotype was seen a few times. The chain couples TRBV11-2 to TRBJ1-2, with D maybe TRBD1 (5 bases). Trimming cost V 3 bases and J 6 bases, with 11 bases left between them. This CDR3 comprises 13 residues. CDR1 is SGHAT, CDR2 FQNNGV, per germline. The CDR3: CASSFNGGNGYTF. The CDR3 coding sequence is TGTGCCAGCAGCTTTAACGGGGGGAATGGCTACACCTTC. The variable domain in full, with the rest retrieved from reference TRBV11-2 and TRBJ1-2, is EAGVAQSPRYKIIEKRQSVAFWCNPISGHATLYWYQQILGQGPKLLIQFQNNGVVDDSQLPKDRFSAERLKGVDSTLKIQPAKLEDSAVYLCASSFNGGNGYTFGSGTRLTVV.

This clonotype occurred many times. The chain joins TRBV6-2 or TRBV6-3 to TRBJ1-5; 7 bases are a match to TRBD1. This CDR3 has 16 residues. CDR1 is MNHEY and CDR2 is SVGEGT in the germline V gene. V lost 0 bases to trimming and J lost 7 bases; unmatched junction nucleotides: 9. CDR3 DNA: TGTGCCAGCAGTTACTCAAGTAGACAGGGATGGCAGCCCCAGCATTTT. Residues: CASSYSSRQGWQPQHF.

This clonotype has at least ten counts. The genes are TRBV20-1 and TRBJ1-5; D might be TRBD1 (6 bases). Germline CDR1 and CDR2: DFQATT and SNEGSKA (reference sequence). The CDR3 is 18 residues long. V lost 5 bases, J lost 2 bases, and 25 bases lay in between. The chain's CDR3 is CSALIWTETGFGNQPQHF. The CDR3, as DNA: TGCAGTGCTCTAATTTGGACAGAAACAGGTTTCGGCAATCAGCCCCAGCATTTT.

This clonotype was detected ten times or more. This chain connects TRBV12-3 or TRBV12-4 to TRBJ2-1; D assignment may be TRBD1 or TRBD2 (6 bases each). V was clipped by 4 bases and J by 0 bases, with 10 bases between them. The CDR3 is made up of 15 amino acids. The CDR3 spells CASSSGGFSYNEQFF. CDR3 coding DNA: TGTGCCAGCAGTTCCGGGGGCTTCTCCTACAATGAGCAGTTCTTC.

In this sample, this clonotype turned up many times. V usage is TRBV6-2 or TRBV6-3 and J usage is TRBJ2-3, with 7 bases that match TRBD2. Germline-derived CDR1 and CDR2 are MNHEY and SVGEGT. V was pared by 1 base and J by 4 bases, with 2 bases of the junction left unmatched. This CDR3 contains 14 residues. CDR3: CASSYLLAADTQYF. The CDR3 coding sequence is TGTGCCAGCAGTTACTTGCTAGCGGCAGATACGCAGTATTTT.

This clonotype appeared many times. The J gene is TRBJ1-5, the V gene TRBV19; D call uncertain. V was pared by 5 bases and J by 5 bases, with 10 bases between. From germline, CDR1 is LNHDA and CDR2 SQIVND (reference sequence). The CDR3 has 13 residues. CDR3 coding DNA: TGTGCCAGTAGTTTGCGAATTTATCAGCCCCAGCATTTT. It specifies CASSLRIYQPQHF.

At least ten counts were recorded for this clonotype. V is TRBV7-2 and J is TRBJ2-7; D unclear. CDR1 SGHTA and CDR2 FQGNSA come from the germline V gene. The length of the CDR3 is 12 residues. Trimming cost V 4 bases and J 4 bases, with 8 bases left between them. CDR3 region: CASSSPSYEQYF. The CDR3 DNA is TGTGCCAGCAGCTCGCCCTCTTACGAGCAGTACTTC.